This T cell receptor beta chain was captured by sequencing in a study of blood T cells in healthy people across ages. V was shortened by 4 bases and J by 4 bases, with 9 bases between the two germline ends. CDR1 is SQVTM and CDR2 is ANQGSEA in the germline V gene. The CDR3 totals 12 residues. A second PCR, run for about 6 to 12 cycles, used a sample-barcoded 5' primer plus a J-beta primer mix. A single record per CDR3 protein comes from TCRdb applying MiXCR to the 5' RACE reads. The table lists roughly 800,000 distinct CDR3 sequences, about three fifths of them singletons. Input material: blood. The clonotype originates from a man younger than 40 in good health. The rearrangement uses TRBV29-1 and TRBJ2-3, with D possibly being TRBD2 (5 bases). The CDR3 coding sequence is TGCAGCGTTGTTGCCGGGGCAGATACGCAGTATTTT. Amino acid sequence: CSVVAGADTQYF.